The entry that follows covers one T cell receptor beta chain sequence. Its matching antigen is unknown. Every isolated RNA sample was fully reverse transcribed, so sequencing captured expressed TCRB transcripts. Data came from immunoSEQ multiplex PCR; TCRdb stores just in-frame clones and leaves some out. The sample comprises over 700,000 clones, 15% to 20% of which are singletons, and about 0.025% rests with the top ten. This sample is part of a study of beta chain features in type 1 diabetes. Study-level points and caveats: Patients and controls would be equally affected if PCR favored shorter templates.

The CDR3 length is 12 residues. Germline V gene lookup returns CDR1 MNHNY and CDR2 SVGAGI (reference sequence). Between the trimmed V and J ends, which lost 6 bases and 8 bases, there was a span of 10 bases. Sequencing used naive CD4+ T cells from blood. The TCR originated in a woman aged 18-29 years in good health. The chain has TRBV6-6 and TRBJ2-2, with D uncertain. The CDR3 DNA sequence: TGTGCCAGCAGCGGGCGAAGGGGGGAGCTGTTTTTT. Amino acids: CASSGRRGELFF.